These 13 T cell receptor beta chains came from one sample sequenced in a study of T cell repertoires in cytomegalovirus infection. One entry per CDR3 protein results from TCRdb running MiXCR on the reads. The data contain almost 300,000 distinct CDR3 sequences, roughly a tenth of them singletons. Material: PBMCs. Every receptor here comes from a human donor in good health (CMV status not recorded). Some clones in this sample may be carry-over from other donors' samples.

The chain employs TRBV13 and TRBJ2-5; 8 bases map to TRBD1. The CDR3 is 15 amino acids. V dropped 5 bases and J dropped 0; count of bases not matched to a gene: 5. Germline assignment: CDR1 PRHDT and CDR2 FYEKMQ (reference sequence). CDR3 sequence (DNA): TGTGCCAGCAGCGATGGGACAGGCAACCAAGAGACCCAGTACTTC. This sequence encodes CASSDGTGNQETQYF.

The table lists this clonotype with many counts. This sequence joins TRBV4-3 and TRBJ2-2; D may be TRBD2 (5 bases). Germline CDR1 reads LGHNA; CDR2 reads YSLEER. V shed 4 bases and J shed 0 bases, with 12 bases lying between them. CDR3 length: 16 amino acids. The DNA of the CDR3 is TGCGCCAGCAGCCCCGCGGAGGCCGCGAACACCGGGGAGCTGTTTTTT. This encodes CASSPAEAANTGELFF.

This chain joins TRBV20-1 and TRBJ1-1; the D is unclear. CDR1 DFQATT and CDR2 SNEGSKA come from the germline V gene (reference sequence). CDR3 size: 19 residues. The V end was cut by 0 bases, the J end by 0 bases, with 23 bases between. The CDR3 loop reads CSARDGVRAKPPMNTEAFF. In DNA form, the CDR3 reads TGCAGTGCTAGAGATGGTGTAAGGGCCAAACCTCCAATGAACACTGAAGCTTTCTTT.

The V gene is TRBV20-1, the J gene TRBJ1-1; D uncertain. V dropped 5 bases and J dropped 1 base, with 14 bases sitting between them. Germline lookup yields CDR1 DFQATT and CDR2 SNEGSKA (reference sequence). The CDR3 has 14 residues. CDR3 sequence reads: CSARPGLRNTEAFF. Written as DNA, the CDR3 is TGCAGTGCTCGCCCCGGACTCCGGAACACTGAAGCTTTCTTT.

The chain is built from TRBV5-6 and TRBJ2-3; the D is unclear. The germline V gene has CDR1 SGHDT and CDR2 YYEEEE. This CDR3 region has 16 residues. The V and J ends lost 0 bases and 0 bases respectively, with 11 bases between them. The CDR3 loop reads CASSLVGVSSTDTQYF. In nucleotides, the CDR3 is TGTGCCAGCAGCTTGGTTGGAGTTTCTAGCACAGATACGCAGTATTTT.

This clonotype was seen at least ten times. CDR3 sequence (DNA): TGTGCCAGCAGCTTAGGCAGGGGATCACCCCTCCACTTT. Translated: CASSLGRGSPLHF. This rearrangement joins TRBV7-2 to TRBJ1-6, with D possibly being TRBD1 (6 bases). Germline V gene sequence: CDR1 SGHTA, CDR2 FQGNSA. The ends were cut back, 1 base at V and 10 bases at J, with 8 bases in the middle. This CDR3 is built from 13 residues.

Written as DNA, the CDR3 is TGTGCCAGCAGTTACTCGAAGCCCGGGACAGGGAGCGAAAAACTGTTTTTT. It is translated as CASSYSKPGTGSEKLFF. This sequence joins TRBV6-8 and TRBJ1-4, with 9 bases fitting TRBD1. Germline CDR1 reads MNHGY; CDR2 reads SAAAGT. V lost 0 bases, J lost 8 bases, and 10 bases stayed unmatched. The CDR3 totals 17 residues.

Many counts were recorded for this clonotype. The chain joins TRBV11-3 to TRBJ2-3; TRBD2 matches at 11 bases. Germline lookup yields CDR1 SGHNT and CDR2 YENEEA. V lost 5 bases to trimming and J lost 3 bases; unmatched junction nucleotides: 7. CDR3 length equals 16 residues. The DNA of the CDR3 is TGTGCCAGCAGCCCAGGACTAGCGGGCTATACAGATACGCAGTATTTT. Protein sequence: CASSPGLAGYTDTQYF.

Ten or more counts support this clonotype. This chain links TRBV13 with TRBJ2-7, with D possibly TRBD2 on 7 matching bases. Germline V gene lookup returns CDR1 PRHDT and CDR2 FYEKMQ (reference sequence). The CDR3 sequence is 17 residues long. V was clipped by 7 bases and J by 5 bases, with 27 bases between them. The CDR3 DNA is TGTGCCAGCATTTCAATTAAGGGGGGGGGGCCAATCCACGAGCAGTACTTC. Residues: CASISIKGGGPIHEQYF.

V is TRBV20-1 and J is TRBJ1-1, with TRBD1 matching 7 bases. Unmatched junction bases numbered 10, after V lost 3 bases and J lost 6 bases. The CDR3 runs 14 residues. Germline values: CDR1 DFQATT, CDR2 SNEGSKA (reference sequence). The CDR3 DNA follows: TGCAGTGCTAGCCCTGGACAGGAGAGGGCTGAAGCTTTCTTT. Protein sequence: CSASPGQERAEAFF.

V is TRBV28 and J is TRBJ1-2; weak D call: TRBD1 (6 bases). Trimming shortened V by 8 bases and J by 3 bases, and 16 bases separated the two germline ends. The CDR3 is made up of 14 amino acids. Germline V gives CDR1 MDHEN, CDR2 SYDVKM. The CDR3: CASLEQGPYYGYTF. DNA for the CDR3: TGTGCCAGCCTTGAACAGGGCCCCTACTATGGCTACACCTTC.

This clonotype occurred many times. V gene TRBV9 combines with J gene TRBJ1-5; D unresolved. Germline CDR1 is SGDLS and CDR2 is YYNGEE. CDR3 size: 15 residues. V shed 0 bases and J shed 5 bases, with 12 bases lying between them. As DNA, the CDR3 is TGTGCCAGCAGCGTAGGCGACGGGGAAGATCAGCCCCAGCATTTT. Its protein product is CASSVGDGEDQPQHF.

This clonotype was observed a few times. This chain uses TRBV7-9 with TRBJ2-7; D is unclear. Trimming took 1 base from V and 3 from J, leaving 7 bases between them. The CDR3 is 13 residues long. The germline V gene has CDR1 SEHNR and CDR2 FQNEAQ (reference sequence). The CDR3: CASSLDGYYEQYV. In DNA form, the CDR3 reads TGTGCCAGCAGCTTAGATGGATACTACGAGCAGTACGTC.